Presented here are 32 T cell receptor beta chains from one specimen sequenced in a study of OX40 agonist ivuxolimab in advanced cancers. Libraries came from the immunoSEQ multiplex PCR assay. TCRdb's version of the immuneACCESS table is confined to in-frame rearrangements and falls short of the full clone set. An unresolved V gene accounts for under half of the shortfall where checked; the remainder is of unknown origin. This sample gives some 31,000 clones in total; around 87% of them show up just once. 25% of the sample belongs to the ten largest clones. Sequenced material: CD4+ or CD8+ T cells sorted from blood, taken in a trial of the OX40 agonist ivuxolimab. These receptors all stem from an adult with an advanced solid tumor such as melanoma, head and neck, liver or kidney cancer.

V is TRBV5-4 and J is TRBJ1-4, with unresolved D. The CDR3 has 13 residues. CDR1 and CDR2 from the germline V gene are SGHNT and YYREEE (reference sequence). Trimming removed 0 bases from V and 11 bases from J, with 11 bases in between. The CDR3 nucleotides are TGTGCCAGCAGCTTGGACCCGGGCGGGAAACTGTTTTTT. Translating gives CASSLDPGGKLFF.

V usage is TRBV5-4 and J usage is TRBJ2-7, with TRBD2 matching 9 bases. V gave up 0 bases and J gave up 3 bases; unmatched junction bases: 4. This CDR3 comprises 15 residues. CDR1 SGHNT and CDR2 YYREEE come from the germline V gene (reference sequence). CDR3 in amino acids: CASSLGASGIYEQYF. The CDR3 bases are TGTGCCAGCAGCTTGGGGGCTAGCGGGATCTACGAGCAGTACTTC.

The rearrangement uses TRBV27 and TRBJ2-7; 9 nucleotides match TRBD2. V shed 1 base and J 3 bases; nucleotides not matched to a gene: 4. Germline V lookup: CDR1 MNHEY, CDR2 SMNVEV (reference sequence). The CDR3 extends over 15 amino acids. The CDR3 DNA reads as TGTGCCAGCAGTTTATACCCTAGCGGGGTCTACGAGCAGTACTTC. Amino acid sequence: CASSLYPSGVYEQYF.

This sequence joins TRBV5-1 and TRBJ1-3; 7 nucleotides match TRBD1. The CDR3 extends over 14 amino acids. Germline V gives CDR1 SGHRS, CDR2 YFSETQ. The V gene end was trimmed by 4 bases and the J gene end by 8 bases; junction bases not matched to a gene: 9. CDR3 in amino acids: CASSPQGQTDTIYF. As DNA, the CDR3 is TGCGCCAGCAGCCCCCAGGGACAGACGGACACCATATATTTT.

The CDR3, as DNA: TGTGCCAGCAGCCCCGGGACAGGGGGCTTCGAAGCTTTCTTT. This codes for CASSPGTGGFEAFF. The chain joins TRBV6-5 to TRBJ1-1; 12 bases align to TRBD1. CDR3 length: 14 residues. J lost 8 bases, V lost 6 bases, and 7 bases had no gene match. Germline values: CDR1 MNHEY, CDR2 SVGAGI.

The V gene is TRBV9, the J gene TRBJ2-3; D may be TRBD2 (5 bases). This CDR3 has 18 amino acids. Looked up from germline, CDR1 is SGDLS and CDR2 is YYNGEE. V shed 0 bases and J shed 2 bases, with 19 bases lying between them. CDR3 region: CASSVDRTSLGPTDTQYF. The DNA of the CDR3 is TGTGCCAGCAGCGTAGATAGGACTTCCCTCGGGCCCACAGATACGCAGTATTTT.

This chain links TRBV4-1 with TRBJ2-1; the match to TRBD2 covers 12 bases. J lost 7 bases, V lost 4 bases, and 8 bases had no gene match. This CDR3 contains 16 residues. The V gene's germline CDR1 is MGHRA and CDR2 YSYEKL. The CDR3 coding sequence is TGCGCCAGCAGCCTGCTAGCGGGAGGGCTTCTGAATGAGCAGTTCTTC. Protein sequence: CASSLLAGGLLNEQFF.

This chain uses TRBV5-1 with TRBJ2-7, with D hard to call. The ends were cut back, 4 bases at V and 0 bases at J, with 8 bases in the middle. Germline CDR1 is SGHRS and CDR2 is YFSETQ. The CDR3 length is 13 residues. The CDR3 reads CASSGLTSYEQYF. The CDR3 region has the DNA TGCGCCAGCAGCGGGCTGACCTCCTACGAGCAGTACTTC.

The CDR3 here is CASSKYPISSYEQYF. The CDR3 DNA sequence: TGTGCCAGCAGCAAGTACCCAATAAGCTCCTACGAGCAGTACTTC. V is TRBV9 and J is TRBJ2-7, with no clear D. V was clipped by 4 bases and J by 0 bases, with 14 bases between them. This CDR3 is built from 15 residues. Germline V CDR1 and CDR2: SGDLS, YYNGEE.

The chain employs TRBV6-6 and TRBJ1-3; 8 bases agree with TRBD1. From germline, CDR1 is MNHNY and CDR2 SVGAGI (reference sequence). Trimming cost V 6 bases and J 0 bases; bases outside gene matches: 7. CDR3 length equals 16 residues. The CDR3 here is CASRLTGATSGNTIYF. CDR3 coding DNA: TGTGCCAGCAGGTTGACAGGGGCTACCTCTGGAAACACCATATATTTT.

This clone was seen more than once but under ten times. The CDR3 reads CASSQDPQTSGRGGELFF. The CDR3 DNA is TGCGCCAGCAGCCAAGATCCTCAAACTAGCGGGAGGGGCGGGGAGCTGTTTTTT. This chain uses TRBV4-1 with TRBJ2-2, with 13 nucleotides matching TRBD2. The germline V gene has CDR1 MGHRA and CDR2 YSYEKL. There are 18 residues in the CDR3. Trimming took 0 bases from V and 7 from J; bases not matched to a gene: 8.

The chain carries TRBV9 and TRBJ2-1; TRBD2 matches 11 bases. Germline lookup yields CDR1 SGDLS and CDR2 YYNGEE. This CDR3 is built from 18 residues. The ends lost 0 bases at V and 5 bases at J; junction bases unmatched: 10. The CDR3 is CASSVELETSGTDNEQFF. In DNA form, the CDR3 reads TGTGCCAGCAGCGTAGAGTTAGAGACTAGCGGGACCGACAATGAGCAGTTCTTC.

J is TRBJ2-1 and V is TRBV5-1, with TRBD2 identical over 8 bases. Germline V lookup: CDR1 SGHRS, CDR2 YFSETQ. The junction had 3 bases not matched to a gene; V was cut back by 1 base and J by 0 bases. The CDR3 covers 16 residues. The CDR3 DNA reads TGCGCCAGCAGCTTGAATAGCGGGACCTCCTACAATGAGCAGTTCTTC. Amino acid sequence: CASSLNSGTSYNEQFF.

The V and J genes are TRBV27 and TRBJ1-5; 7 nucleotides align to TRBD1. Germline V lookup: CDR1 MNHEY, CDR2 SMNVEV (reference sequence). With V trimmed by 0 bases and J by 0 bases, 14 bases remained unmatched. This CDR3 is built from 20 residues. CDR3 protein: CASSLSVPLTGHNSNQPQHF. The CDR3 bases are TGTGCCAGCAGTTTATCAGTCCCCTTGACAGGGCATAATAGCAATCAGCCCCAGCATTTT.

This rearrangement joins TRBV2 to TRBJ2-7, with 7 bases identical to TRBD1. V shed 6 bases and J 0 bases; nucleotides not matched to a gene: 8. The germline gives CDR1 SNHLY, CDR2 FYNNEI. The CDR3 totals 15 residues. In nucleotides, the CDR3 is TGTGCCAGCAGAATAGGACAGGCCCCCTCCTACGAGCAGTACTTC. This encodes CASRIGQAPSYEQYF.

The chain uses TRBV10-1 and TRBJ1-3; tentatively, D is TRBD1 (6 bases). CDR3 size: 17 residues. Per the germline V gene, CDR1 is WNHNN and CDR2 is SYGVQD (reference sequence). The V and J ends lost 11 bases and 0 bases respectively, with 23 bases between them. The CDR3 region is CASKPLEQGSSGNTIYF. CDR3 nucleotide sequence: TGCGCCTCAAAGCCTCTTGAACAGGGAAGCTCTGGAAACACCATATATTTT.

CDR3 nucleotide sequence: TGTGCCAGCGGGCGCGGGAGGGCCCACGCAGATACGCAGTATTTT. This encodes CASGRGRAHADTQYF. This chain connects TRBV7-2 to TRBJ2-3, with 9 bases matching TRBD2. CDR1 and CDR2 from the germline V gene are SGHTA and FQGNSA. The V segment lost 8 bases and the J segment 4 bases; nucleotides outside the gene matches: 10. CDR3 length: 15 residues.

The V gene is TRBV19, the J gene TRBJ2-1; 8 nucleotides agree with TRBD1. The V gene end was trimmed by 3 bases and the J gene end by 7 bases; junction bases not matched to a gene: 5. Germline V CDR1 and CDR2: LNHDA, SQIVND (reference sequence). There are 14 residues in the CDR3. CDR3 region: CASSMAGGLNEQFF. The CDR3, as DNA: TGTGCCAGTAGTATGGCAGGGGGCTTGAATGAGCAGTTCTTC. Together with reference TRBV19 and TRBJ2-1, the CDR3 gives the full variable domain: DGGITQSPKYLFRKEGQNVTLSCEQNLNHDAMYWYRQDPGQGLRLIYYSQIVNDFQKGDIAEGYSVSREKKESFPLTVTSAQKNPTAFYLCASSMAGGLNEQFFGPGTRLTVL.

Note on this clone: The sample carries other DNA sequences with the same CDR3. The chain carries TRBV6-5 and TRBJ2-7; 10 positions agree with TRBD1. This CDR3 comprises 15 residues. J was trimmed by 1 base and V by 5 bases; bases with no gene match: 5. Germline V lookup: CDR1 MNHEY, CDR2 SVGAGI. CDR3 sequence: CASSTPGQGSYEQYF. The CDR3, as DNA: TGTGCCAGCAGTACACCGGGACAGGGGTCCTACGAGCAGTACTTC.

The chain carries TRBV6-5 and TRBJ2-2; D not certain. Germline V gives CDR1 MNHEY, CDR2 SVGAGI. Trimming removed 5 bases at V and 5 bases at J, with 9 bases between. The CDR3 consists of 13 residues. This chain's CDR3 is CASSLSGTGELFF. The CDR3 DNA reads TGTGCCAGCAGTCTATCGGGTACCGGGGAGCTGTTTTTT.

The chain has TRBV5-4 and TRBJ1-2; 9 positions match TRBD1. This CDR3 contains 16 residues. The germline V gene encodes CDR1 SGHNT and CDR2 YYREEE (reference sequence). J was trimmed by 4 bases and V by 0 bases; bases with no gene match: 7. The CDR3 spells CASSLGGTGTGYGYTF. The CDR3 DNA sequence: TGTGCCAGCAGCTTGGGTGGGACAGGGACGGGCTATGGCTACACCTTC. The full variable domain, in which reference TRBV5-4 and TRBJ1-2 provide the parts outside the CDR3, is ETGVTQSPTHLIKTRGQQVTLRCSSQSGHNTVSWYQQALGQGPQFIFQYYREEENGRGNFPPRFSGLQFPNYSSELNVNALELDDSALYLCASSLGGTGTGYGYTFGSGTRLTVV.

The V call is TRBV27, the J call TRBJ1-1, with unresolved D. V was trimmed by 3 bases and J by 8 bases, leaving 13 bases between them. The CDR3 contains 13 residues. Per germline, CDR1 MNHEY and CDR2 SMNVEV (reference sequence). The CDR3 region has the DNA TGTGCCAGCAGTTTCTTGTCGGGTGTAGAAGCTTTCTTT. Protein product: CASSFLSGVEAFF.

The CDR3 nucleotides read TGTGCCAGCAGCTTTTCTAGCGACCTTTCCTACGAGCAGTACTTC. Its translation: CASSFSSDLSYEQYF. The V call is TRBV7-2, the J call TRBJ2-5, with a tentative D call TRBD2 (6 bases). The J call may not be correct, given that the DNA end is closer to TRBJ2-7. CDR1 SGHTA and CDR2 FQGNSA come from the germline V gene. The CDR3 has 15 amino acids.

CDR3 DNA sequence: TGTGCCAGCAGTGAATCCCGCTTGTGGTCACCCCTCCACTTT. It codes for CASSESRLWSPLHF. The chain recombines TRBV2 with TRBJ1-6; D unclear. CDR1 and CDR2 from the germline V gene are SNHLY and FYNNEI. There are 14 residues in the CDR3. Trimming shortened V by 2 bases and J by 10 bases, and 12 bases separated the two germline ends.

The V and J genes are TRBV2 and TRBJ1-2; D gene uncertain. V was pared by 6 bases and J by 2 bases, with 7 bases between. CDR1 and CDR2 from the germline V gene are SNHLY and FYNNEI. This CDR3 is 12 amino acids long. The CDR3 nucleotides are TGTGCCAGCAGGCAGGAGAACTATGGCTACACCTTC. The encoded protein is CASRQENYGYTF.

The rearrangement uses TRBV29-1 and TRBJ1-4, with D unclear. Germline CDR1 reads SQVTM; CDR2 reads ANQGSEA. The CDR3 runs 11 residues. Trimming took off 3 bases at V and 9 bases at J, with 8 bases between the two ends. The CDR3 nucleotides are TGCAGCGTTGAGAAAACGCAAAAACTGTTTTTT. It is translated as CSVEKTQKLFF.

The V and J genes are TRBV6-1 and TRBJ1-5; D unresolved. Trimming cost V 5 bases and J 4 bases, with 6 bases left between them. The CDR3 covers 12 residues. Germline V gene data show CDR1 as MNHNS and CDR2 as SASEGT. The CDR3 loop is CASSRENQPQHF. CDR3 bases: TGTGCCAGCAGTAGGGAAAATCAGCCCCAGCATTTT.

This clone has a handful of counts. CDR3 sequence reads: CASSLVGTALTYEQYF. CDR3 coding DNA: TGTGCCAGCAGCTTGGTCGGGACAGCCTTAACCTACGAGCAGTACTTC. The rearrangement uses TRBV5-4 and TRBJ2-7; TRBD1 agrees at 7 bases. In germline, CDR1 is SGHNT, CDR2 YYREEE (reference sequence). The CDR3 is 16 amino acids. Trimming cost V 0 bases and J 2 bases; bases outside gene matches: 8.

J is TRBJ1-4 and V is TRBV6-5; 7 nucleotides align to TRBD1. In germline, CDR1 is MNHEY, CDR2 SVGAGI. CDR3 length equals 15 residues. V gave up 4 bases and J gave up 5 bases; unmatched junction bases: 7. CDR3 nucleotide sequence: TGTGCCAGCAGTTCCTGGACAGGCTCCAATGAAAAACTGTTTTTT. This encodes CASSSWTGSNEKLFF.

The CDR3: CASSAGTLAGANVLTF. The CDR3 DNA sequence: TGTGCCAGCAGCGCCGGGACTTTAGCTGGGGCCAACGTCCTGACTTTC. V is TRBV9 and J is TRBJ2-6; D perhaps matches TRBD2 (6 bases). Between the trimmed V and J ends, which lost 3 bases and 2 bases, there was a span of 12 bases. The germline V gene has CDR1 SGDLS and CDR2 YYNGEE. This CDR3 comprises 16 residues. The variable domain in full, with the rest retrieved from reference TRBV9 and TRBJ2-6, is DSGVTQTPKHLITATGQRVTLRCSPRSGDLSVYWYQQSLDQGLQFLIQYYNGEERAKGNILERFSAQQFPDLHSELNLSSLELGDSALYFCASSAGTLAGANVLTFGAGSRLTVL.

The chain links TRBV15 to TRBJ2-3, with D perhaps matching TRBD1 (7 bases). Germline V gives CDR1 LNHNV, CDR2 YYDKDF (reference sequence). Trimming removed 1 base at V and 1 base at J, with 15 bases between. The CDR3 length is 17 residues. The CDR3 protein is CATSRAMSRGGTDTQYF. CDR3 DNA sequence: TGTGCCACCAGCAGAGCCATGAGCAGGGGGGGCACAGATACGCAGTATTTT.

This clone is classed as medium-sized (0.01 to 0.1%). This chain uses TRBV27 with TRBJ2-3, with 7 bases aligning to TRBD1. J gave up 1 base and V 2 bases, and 0 bases lay outside the gene matches. The CDR3 length is 14 residues. Per germline, CDR1 MNHEY and CDR2 SMNVEV (reference sequence). CDR3 residues: CASSLDRGTDTQYF. The DNA for the CDR3 is TGTGCCAGCAGTTTAGACAGGGGCACAGATACGCAGTATTTT.